Listed here are 7 T cell receptor beta chains from one sample, sequenced in a study of cytomegalovirus exposure and HLA in healthy donors (dated by TCRdb to 2017 to 2019). The receptor library was made with the immunoSEQ multiplex PCR assay. A mixture of 60 forward primers for TCR Vbeta segments and 13 reverse primers for TCR Jbeta segments was used in the multiplex PCR. TCRdb provides this immuneACCESS table in a form limited to in-frame rearrangements. Some clones are lacking; in checked studies, under half of them reflect an unresolved V gene, and why the rest are absent is not known. The sample profile shows over 150,000 clones; 77% of them were found once. Of the sample, 7.4% is held by the ten largest clones. Sequencing used PBMCs. The receptors derive from a male donor in good health and CMV-seropositive.

The rearrangement uses TRBV11-1 and TRBJ2-1; D is perhaps TRBD2 (5 bases). CDR3 size: 13 residues. The V gene's germline CDR1 is SGHAT and CDR2 FQDESV (reference sequence). The V gene lost 1 base and the J gene lost 4 bases, with 5 bases spanning the gap. CDR3 residues: CASSLGGYNEQFF. In nucleotides, the CDR3 is TGTGCCAGCAGCTTAGGCGGGTACAATGAGCAGTTCTTC.

This chain links TRBV6-5 with TRBJ2-1; weak D call: TRBD2 (6 bases). The V end lost 6 bases, the J end lost 9 bases, and 12 bases lay between the germline ends. This CDR3 has 12 amino acids. The germline CDR1 and CDR2 sequences are MNHEY and SVGAGI. CDR3 nucleotide sequence: TGTGCCAGCAGCCAGGGAGGAAGTGAGCAGTTCTTC. Protein sequence: CASSQGGSEQFF.

The rearrangement uses TRBV7-8 and TRBJ2-7, with D tentatively TRBD1 (6 bases). V gave up 5 bases and J gave up 2 bases, with 10 bases separating them. Per the germline V gene, CDR1 is SGHVS and CDR2 is FQNEAQ. The CDR3 is 13 amino acids. The CDR3 reads CASSRRGPYEQYF. DNA of the CDR3: TGTGCCAGCAGCCGCAGGGGTCCCTACGAGCAGTACTTC.

The chain recombines TRBV4-1 with TRBJ1-5, with a possible D match to TRBD1 (5 bases). V was clipped by 0 bases and J by 3 bases, with 15 bases between them. The CDR3 runs 17 residues. Germline V gives CDR1 MGHRA, CDR2 YSYEKL. The CDR3 reads CASSQDLPTEFNQPQHF. The CDR3 nucleotides are TGCGCCAGCAGCCAAGATCTCCCGACAGAGTTCAATCAGCCCCAGCATTTT.

The chain couples TRBV5-5 to TRBJ1-4, with D perhaps TRBD1 (5 bases). The germline CDR1 and CDR2 sequences are SGHKS and YYEKEE (reference sequence). The ends were cut back, 7 bases at V and 11 bases at J, with 24 bases in the middle. The CDR3 has 15 amino acids. The CDR3, as DNA: TGTGCCAGCGGGGGAGGGACGACATTAATGAAGAAACTGTTTTTT. Translating gives CASGGGTTLMKKLFF.

In this sample, this clone turned up once. This chain links TRBV15 with TRBJ1-6; TRBD1 agrees at 9 bases. The germline CDR1 and CDR2 sequences are LNHNV and YYDKDF (reference sequence). With V trimmed by 5 bases and J by 1 base, 9 bases remained unmatched. The CDR3 is 18 amino acids. CDR3 amino acids: CATSGRDRVGSYNSPLHF. CDR3 DNA: TGTGCCACCAGCGGCAGGGACAGGGTGGGGTCCTATAATTCACCCCTCCACTTT.

The CDR3 DNA is TGTGCCAGCAGCGTAGAAGGGGGGGGTGAAGCTTTCTTT. Translation: CASSVEGGGEAFF. V usage is TRBV9 and J usage is TRBJ1-1; perhaps TRBD1 as D (6 bases). Germline loops: CDR1 SGDLS, CDR2 YYNGEE. The CDR3 sequence is 13 residues long. V gave up 0 bases and J gave up 7 bases, with 10 bases separating them.